A selection of T cell receptor beta chains follows, all from one sample in a study of tumor-infiltrating lymphocytes in primary liver carcinoma. In TCRdb, the multiplex PCR reads were re-called with MiXCR into one record per CDR3 protein. Of about 97,000 distinct CDR3 sequences in the sample, about 70% were seen once. The sequenced sample consisted of liver tumor tissue from sampling region 2. The origin of the receptors is a woman aged 55-69 years with primary liver carcinoma and hepatitis B virus infection. The CDR3 runs from the conserved cysteine through the conserved F or W. The D gene is left open where the match is weak. A clone size is listed for some rows: how often the clone was seen (once, few, many), or a class if it is expanded.

. TRBJ1-5 . TRBV6-1 TGTGCCAGCACAGAGCCCTTTCTACCCCAGCATTTT CASTEPFLPQHF
. TRBJ2-1 . TRBV29-1 TGCAGCGTTGAAGGGTTGTGGAGTGGGCAGTTCTTC CSVEGLWSGQFF
. TRBJ2-7 TRBD2 TRBV7-9 TGTGCCAGCAGCTTCCACCCGGGAGGCTACGAGCAGTACTTC CASSFHPGGYEQYF
. TRBJ1-2 TRBD1 TRBV14 TGTGCCAGAAGTGCCCAGGGACAGGGGATCGGCTACACCTTC CARSAQGQGIGYTF
. TRBJ2-3 TRBD2 TRBV5-5 TGTGCCAGCAGATTGGGAGGGACTAGCGGGAGTCCGGATACGCAGTATTTT CASRLGGTSGSPDTQYF
. TRBJ1-4 . TRBV7-9 TGTGCCAGCAGCTCAGTGGGGTATGCAACTAATGAAAAACTGTTTTTT CASSSVGYATNEKLFF
once TRBJ2-1 TRBD1 TRBV4-2 TGTGCCAGCAGCCAAGAAGCAAGGCGGCAGGGGGTCAATGAGCAGTTCTTC CASSQEARRQGVNEQFF
. TRBJ2-3 TRBD2 TRBV12-3/TRBV12-4 TGTGCCAGCAGTGACGGGACTAGCGTTGCAGATACACAGTATTTT CASSDGTSVADTQYF
. TRBJ2-3 . TRBV29-1 TGCAGTGTTGAGCAAACCCCGGACGGAAGTCTTGCGGATACGCAGTATTTT CSVEQTPDGSLADTQYF
. TRBJ2-1 TRBD2 TRBV5-1 TGCGCCAGCACCTTGAGTGCGGGAGTGGGTGGTGAGCAGTTCTTC CASTLSAGVGGEQFF
. TRBJ2-7 TRBD2 TRBV19 TGTGCCAGTAGTTCCCTAGCGGCAAGCTCCTACGAGCAGTACTTC CASSSLAASSYEQYF
many TRBJ1-1 TRBD1 TRBV5-6 TGTGCCAGCAGCTTAGGGTACAGGGGGGACACTGAAGCTTTCTTT CASSLGYRGDTEAFF
. TRBJ2-3 TRBD2 TRBV7-9 TGTGCCAGCAGCTTACGGAGCGGGAGCGGAACAGATACGCAGTATTTT CASSLRSGSGTDTQYF
. TRBJ2-1 TRBD1 TRBV5-5 TGTGCCAGCAGCCTTGACAGGGGCTACAATGGGCAGTTCTTC CASSLDRGYNGQFF
. TRBJ2-1 . TRBV19 TGTGCCAGTAGTCTCTACGGCTCCTACAATGAGCAGTTCTTC CASSLYGSYNEQFF
many TRBJ2-7 TRBD2 TRBV11-3 TGTGCCAGCAGCCCGGACCGAGCGGGATTAGGTACCTACGAGCAGTACTTC CASSPDRAGLGTYEQYF
. TRBJ2-7 . TRBV2 TGTGCCAGCAGTGAGTTGCGGCAGTTAATATACGAGCAGTACTTC CASSELRQLIYEQYF
many TRBJ2-1 TRBD2 TRBV6-2/TRBV6-3 TGTGCCAGCACCGGGACTAGCGGGAGGTCCTTTTACAATGAGCAGTTCTTC CASTGTSGRSFYNEQFF
. TRBJ2-7 . TRBV28 TGTGCCAGCAGTTCGCGAGGGGGATCCCGCGAACAGTACTTC CASSSRGGSREQYF
many TRBJ2-7 TRBD1 TRBV10-3 TGTGCCATCAGTGAGAGGGTGACAGGGGACTACGAGCAGTACTTC CAISERVTGDYEQYF
. TRBJ2-2 TRBD2 TRBV11-2 TGTGCCAGCAGCTTCCGACCTGCGGGAGATGCGGGGGAACTGTTTTTT CASSFRPAGDAGELFF
. TRBJ2-4 . TRBV11-2 TGTGCCAGTAGCTTAGATGGATGGGGGCGCTACATTCAGTACTTC CASSLDGWGRYIQYF
. TRBJ2-7 . TRBV6-6 TGTGTCAGCAGCGAGCGACCCCAGTTCGGGCAGTACTTC CVSSERPQFGQYF
once TRBJ2-7 . TRBV11-3 TGTGCCTGCAGCATAGGGGCAAGCTCCTACGAACAGTACTTC CACSIGASSYEQYF
. TRBJ2-3 TRBD2 TRBV29-1 TGCAGCGTGATGCGGGGGAACACAGTTACACAGTATTTT CSVMRGNTVTQYF
. TRBJ1-2 TRBD1 TRBV29-1 TGCAGCGTTCAGGGGGGTCATGGCTGCACCTTT CSVQGGHGCTF
. TRBJ2-1 TRBD2 TRBV11-2 TGTGCTAGCAGCCTAGGTCTGGTAGCGGGAGGGCCGAGTGAGCAGTTCTTC CASSLGLVAGGPSEQFF
many TRBJ2-1 TRBD2 TRBV5-1 TGCGCCAGCACAACTAGCGGGAGTGCCTACAATGAGCAGTTCTTC CASTTSGSAYNEQFF
few TRBJ2-5 TRBD2 TRBV5-1 TGCGCCAGCAGCTTCGGGAGGGGACTAGCGGGAGACATTCAAGAGACCCAGTACTTC CASSFGRGLAGDIQETQYF
many TRBJ2-7 . TRBV7-9 TGTGCCAGCAGCCAGGAGGGGGGTTCTTCCTACGAGCAGTACTTC CASSQEGGSSYEQYF
many TRBJ2-4 . TRBV7-9 TGTGCCAGCAGCCCGGGGCTAGCGGCCAAAAACATTCAGTACTTC CASSPGLAAKNIQYF
many TRBJ1-6 . TRBV4-2 TGTGCCAGCAGCCCGACCGGCTCTTCACCCCTCCACTTT CASSPTGSSPLHF
. TRBJ2-5 . TRBV12-3/TRBV12-4 TGTGCCAGCAGTTTCATCTCTACCGGAGAGATCCAGTACTTC CASSFISTGEIQYF
. TRBJ1-1 TRBD1 TRBV2 TGTGCCAGCAAGTGGACAGGGGGCTTGACCGAAGATTTCTTT CASKWTGGLTEDFF
. TRBJ2-5 . TRBV10-3 TGTGCCAACAGCAAACAGCAGCGGGAGACCCAGTACTTC CANSKQQRETQYF
. TRBJ1-5 TRBD1 TRBV28 TGTGCCAGCCAACAAGGGGGCGGAAATCAGCCCCAGCATTTT CASQQGGGNQPQHF
many TRBJ1-6 . TRBV6-1 TGTGCCAGCAGTGAGTCTTGGGGATACTCACCCCTCCACTTT CASSESWGYSPLHF
. TRBJ2-5 TRBD2 TRBV28 TGTATCAGCAGTTCTACAAGGCGGGAGGGTAGGACCCAGTACTTC CISSSTRREGRTQYF
. TRBJ1-2 . TRBV6-2/TRBV6-3 TGTGCCAGCGGCAGAGGAACTACCTTTGGCTACACCTTC CASGRGTTFGYTF